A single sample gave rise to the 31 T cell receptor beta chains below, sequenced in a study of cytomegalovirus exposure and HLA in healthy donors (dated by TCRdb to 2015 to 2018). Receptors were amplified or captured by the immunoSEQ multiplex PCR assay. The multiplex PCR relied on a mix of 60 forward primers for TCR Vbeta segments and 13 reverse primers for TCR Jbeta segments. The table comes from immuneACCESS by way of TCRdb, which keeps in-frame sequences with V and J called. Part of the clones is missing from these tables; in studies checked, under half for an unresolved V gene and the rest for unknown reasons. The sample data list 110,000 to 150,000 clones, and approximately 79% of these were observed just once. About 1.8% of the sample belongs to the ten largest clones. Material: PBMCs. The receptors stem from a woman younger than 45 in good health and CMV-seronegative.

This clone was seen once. The CDR3 DNA sequence: TGTGCCAGCAGTGAACAGGATAACTATGGCTACACCTTC. It codes for CASSEQDNYGYTF. The gene calls are TRBV2 and TRBJ1-2; D remains unclear. The germline gives CDR1 SNHLY, CDR2 FYNNEI. The germline V and J ends were trimmed by 2 bases and 1 base, with 5 bases remaining between them. This CDR3 has 13 residues.

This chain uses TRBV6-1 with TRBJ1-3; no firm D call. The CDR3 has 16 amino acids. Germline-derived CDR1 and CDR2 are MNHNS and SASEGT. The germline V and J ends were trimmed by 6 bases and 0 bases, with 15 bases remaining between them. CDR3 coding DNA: TGTGCCAGCAGCGAAAGCGGGCCCCTCTCTGGAAACACCATATATTTT. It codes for CASSESGPLSGNTIYF.

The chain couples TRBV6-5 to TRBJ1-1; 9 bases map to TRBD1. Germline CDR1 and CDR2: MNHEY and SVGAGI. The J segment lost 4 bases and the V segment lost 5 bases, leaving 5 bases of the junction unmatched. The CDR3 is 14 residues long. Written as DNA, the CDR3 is TGTGCCAGCAGTCGGGACAGGGAGGTCACTGAAGCTTTCTTT. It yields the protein CASSRDREVTEAFF.

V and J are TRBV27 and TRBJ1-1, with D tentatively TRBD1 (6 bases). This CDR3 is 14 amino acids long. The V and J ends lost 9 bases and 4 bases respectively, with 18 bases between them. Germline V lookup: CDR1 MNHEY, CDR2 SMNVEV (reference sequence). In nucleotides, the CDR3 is TGTGCCAGTATGGCCGGGACACTTTTCACTGAAGCTTTCTTT. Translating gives CASMAGTLFTEAFF.

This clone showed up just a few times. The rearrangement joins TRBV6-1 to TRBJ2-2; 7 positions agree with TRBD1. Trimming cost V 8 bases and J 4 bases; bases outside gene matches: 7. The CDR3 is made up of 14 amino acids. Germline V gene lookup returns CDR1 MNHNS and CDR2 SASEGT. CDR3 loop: CASRGGIGTGELFF. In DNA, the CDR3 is TGTGCCAGCCGAGGGGGCATTGGCACCGGGGAGCTGTTTTTT.

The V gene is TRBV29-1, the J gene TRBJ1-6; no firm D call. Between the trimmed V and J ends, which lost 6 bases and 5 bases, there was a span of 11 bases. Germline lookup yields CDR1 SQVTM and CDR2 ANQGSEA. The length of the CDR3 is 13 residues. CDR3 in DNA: TGCAGCGTCCGGAAAACAGATAATTCACCCCTCCACTTT. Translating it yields CSVRKTDNSPLHF.

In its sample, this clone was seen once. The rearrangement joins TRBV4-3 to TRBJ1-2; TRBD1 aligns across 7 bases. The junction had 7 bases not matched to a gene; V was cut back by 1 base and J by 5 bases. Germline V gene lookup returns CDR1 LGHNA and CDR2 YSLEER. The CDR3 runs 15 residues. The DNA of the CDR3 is TGCGCCAGCAGCCAAGTAACAGGGGTGAGGTATGGCTACACCTTC. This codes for CASSQVTGVRYGYTF.

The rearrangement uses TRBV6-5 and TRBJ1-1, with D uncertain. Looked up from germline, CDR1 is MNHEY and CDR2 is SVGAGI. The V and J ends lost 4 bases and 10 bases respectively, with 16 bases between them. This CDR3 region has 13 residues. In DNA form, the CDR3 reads TGTGCCAGCAGTTCATATGGGTTTGGCGGAGCTTTCTTT. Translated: CASSSYGFGGAFF.

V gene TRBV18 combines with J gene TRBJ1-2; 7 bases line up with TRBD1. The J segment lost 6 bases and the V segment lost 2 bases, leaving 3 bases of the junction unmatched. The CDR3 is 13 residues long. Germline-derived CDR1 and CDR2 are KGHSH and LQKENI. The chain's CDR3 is CASSPGTVHGYTF. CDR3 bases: TGTGCCAGCTCACCAGGGACAGTTCATGGCTACACCTTC.

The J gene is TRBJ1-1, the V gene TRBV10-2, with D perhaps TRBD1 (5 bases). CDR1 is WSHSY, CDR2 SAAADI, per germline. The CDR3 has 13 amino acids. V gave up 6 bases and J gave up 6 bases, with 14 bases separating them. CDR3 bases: TGCGCCAGCAGGAGTAGCAGGGTGGCTGAAGCTTTCTTT. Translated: CASRSSRVAEAFF.

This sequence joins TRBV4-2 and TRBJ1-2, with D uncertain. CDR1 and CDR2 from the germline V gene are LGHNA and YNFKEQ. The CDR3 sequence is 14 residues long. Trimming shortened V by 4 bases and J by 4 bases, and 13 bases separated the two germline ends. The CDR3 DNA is TGTGCCAGCAGCCCCCTGGGGAGTAGCTATGGCTACACCTTC. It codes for CASSPLGSSYGYTF.

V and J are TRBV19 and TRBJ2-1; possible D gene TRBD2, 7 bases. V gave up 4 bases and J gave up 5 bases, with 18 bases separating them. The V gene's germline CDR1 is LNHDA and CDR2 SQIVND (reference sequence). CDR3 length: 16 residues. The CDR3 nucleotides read TGTGCCAGTAGTAAGGGGGGGGGCGCGGGGAACAATGAGCAGTTCTTC. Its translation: CASSKGGGAGNNEQFF.

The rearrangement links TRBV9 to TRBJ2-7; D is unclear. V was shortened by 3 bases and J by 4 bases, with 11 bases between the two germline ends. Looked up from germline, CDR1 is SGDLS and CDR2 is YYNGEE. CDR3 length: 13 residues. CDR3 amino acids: CASSGAPGYEQYF. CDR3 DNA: TGTGCCAGCAGCGGGGCCCCAGGTTACGAGCAGTACTTC. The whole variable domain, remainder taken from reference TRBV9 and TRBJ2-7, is DSGVTQTPKHLITATGQRVTLRCSPRSGDLSVYWYQQSLDQGLQFLIQYYNGEERAKGNILERFSAQQFPDLHSELNLSSLELGDSALYFCASSGAPGYEQYFGPGTRLTVT.

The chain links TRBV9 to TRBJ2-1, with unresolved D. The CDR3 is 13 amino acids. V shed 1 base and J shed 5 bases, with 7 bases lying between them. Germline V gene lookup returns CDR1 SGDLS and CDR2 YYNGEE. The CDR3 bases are TGTGCCAGCAGCGTACTTGCGGACAATGAGCAGTTCTTC. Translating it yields CASSVLADNEQFF.

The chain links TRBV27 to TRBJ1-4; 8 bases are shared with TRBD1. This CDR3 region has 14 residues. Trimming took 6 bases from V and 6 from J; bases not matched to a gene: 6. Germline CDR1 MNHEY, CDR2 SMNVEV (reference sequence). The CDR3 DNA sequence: TGTGCCAGCAGACGACAGGGGCGAGATGAAAAACTGTTTTTT. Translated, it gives CASRRQGRDEKLFF.

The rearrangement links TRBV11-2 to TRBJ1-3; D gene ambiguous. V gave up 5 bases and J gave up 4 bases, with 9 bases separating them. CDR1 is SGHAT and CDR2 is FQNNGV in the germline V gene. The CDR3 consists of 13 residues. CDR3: CASSTDLGNTIYF. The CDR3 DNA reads TGTGCCAGCAGCACAGATCTGGGAAACACCATATATTTT.

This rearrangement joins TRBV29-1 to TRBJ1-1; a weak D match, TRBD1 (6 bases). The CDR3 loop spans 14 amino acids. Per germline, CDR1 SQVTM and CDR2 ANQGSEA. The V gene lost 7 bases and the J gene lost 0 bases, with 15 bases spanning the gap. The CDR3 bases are TGCAGCGCTGTCAGGGGCGACCTGAACACTGAAGCTTTCTTT. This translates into CSAVRGDLNTEAFF.

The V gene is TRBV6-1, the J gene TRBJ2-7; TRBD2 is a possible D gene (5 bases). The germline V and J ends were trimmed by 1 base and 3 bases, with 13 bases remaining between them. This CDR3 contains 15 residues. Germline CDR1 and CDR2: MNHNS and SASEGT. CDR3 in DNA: TGTGCCAGCAGTGAAGGTCGGGGTTCCCACTACGAGCAGTACTTC. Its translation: CASSEGRGSHYEQYF.

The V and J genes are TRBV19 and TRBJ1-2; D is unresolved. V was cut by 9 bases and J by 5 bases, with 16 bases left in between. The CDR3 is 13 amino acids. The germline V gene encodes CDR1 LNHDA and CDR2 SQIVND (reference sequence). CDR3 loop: CASPAEATYGYTF. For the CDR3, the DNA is TGTGCCAGCCCCGCGGAGGCTACTTATGGCTACACCTTC.

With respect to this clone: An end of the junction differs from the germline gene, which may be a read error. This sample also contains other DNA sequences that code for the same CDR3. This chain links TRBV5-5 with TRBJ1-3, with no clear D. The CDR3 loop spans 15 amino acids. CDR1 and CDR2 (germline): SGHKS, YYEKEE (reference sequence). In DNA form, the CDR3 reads TGTGCCAGCAGCTTGTCGGGGTTCTCTGGAAACACTATATATTTT. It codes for CASSLSGFSGNTIYF.

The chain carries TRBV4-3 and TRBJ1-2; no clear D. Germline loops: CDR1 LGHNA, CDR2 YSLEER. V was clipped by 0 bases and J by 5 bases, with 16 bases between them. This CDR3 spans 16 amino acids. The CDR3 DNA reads TGCGCCAGCAGCCAAGATCTGGGCGCAGGAGGGTATGGCTACACCTTC. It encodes CASSQDLGAGGYGYTF.

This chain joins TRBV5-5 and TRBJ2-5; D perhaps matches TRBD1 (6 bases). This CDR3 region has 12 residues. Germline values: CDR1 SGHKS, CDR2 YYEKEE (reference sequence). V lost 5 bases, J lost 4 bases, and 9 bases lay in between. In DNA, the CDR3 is TGTGCCAGCAGGGGGGCAGGAGAGACCCAGTACTTC. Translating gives CASRGAGETQYF. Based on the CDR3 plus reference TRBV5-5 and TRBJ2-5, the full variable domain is DAGVTQSPTHLIKTRGQQVTLRCSPISGHKSVSWYQQVLGQGPQFIFQYYEKEERGRGNFPDRFSARQFPNYSSELNVNALLLGDSALYLCASRGAGETQYFGPGTRLLVL.

In DNA, the CDR3 is TGTGCCAGCAGTTATGGGGGGGTCGACACTGAAGCTTTCTTT. Residues: CASSYGGVDTEAFF. The V and J genes are TRBV6-5 and TRBJ1-1; TRBD1 might be the D (5 bases). The germline V and J ends were trimmed by 3 bases and 3 bases, with 11 bases remaining between them. CDR1 and CDR2 (germline): MNHEY, SVGAGI. The CDR3 contains 14 residues.

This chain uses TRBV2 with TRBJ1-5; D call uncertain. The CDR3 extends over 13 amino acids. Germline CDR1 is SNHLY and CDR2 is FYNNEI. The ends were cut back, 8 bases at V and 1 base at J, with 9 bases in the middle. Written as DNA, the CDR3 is TGTGCCAGCCTTAGGGAGAGCAATCAGCCCCAGCATTTT. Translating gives CASLRESNQPQHF.

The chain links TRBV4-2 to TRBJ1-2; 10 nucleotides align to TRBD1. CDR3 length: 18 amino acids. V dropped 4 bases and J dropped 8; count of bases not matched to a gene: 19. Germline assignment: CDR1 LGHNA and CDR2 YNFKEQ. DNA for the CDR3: TGTGCCAGCAGCCTAGACCCCGGGACAGGGGAACTCCGGAGAGGCTACACCTTC. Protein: CASSLDPGTGELRRGYTF.

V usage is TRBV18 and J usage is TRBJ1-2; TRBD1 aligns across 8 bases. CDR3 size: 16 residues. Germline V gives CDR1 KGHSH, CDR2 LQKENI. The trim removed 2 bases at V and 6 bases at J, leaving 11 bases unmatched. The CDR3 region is CASSPSRQGPRDGYTF. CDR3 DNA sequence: TGTGCCAGCTCACCAAGTCGACAGGGGCCGCGGGATGGCTACACCTTC.

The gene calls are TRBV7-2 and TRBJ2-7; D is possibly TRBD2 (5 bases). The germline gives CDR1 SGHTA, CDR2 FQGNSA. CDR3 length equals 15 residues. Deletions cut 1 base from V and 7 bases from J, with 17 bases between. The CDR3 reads CASSLDGSGSGEQYF. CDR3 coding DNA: TGTGCCAGCAGCTTAGATGGCAGCGGTTCGGGTGAGCAGTACTTC.

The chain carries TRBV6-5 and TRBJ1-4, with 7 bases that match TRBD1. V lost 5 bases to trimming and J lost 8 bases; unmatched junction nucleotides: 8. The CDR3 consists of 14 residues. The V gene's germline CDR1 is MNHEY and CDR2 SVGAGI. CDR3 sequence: CASSGRDRNEKLFF. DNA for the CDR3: TGTGCCAGCAGTGGCCGGGACAGAAACGAAAAACTGTTTTTT.

The CDR3: CASSTRGETEAFF. The CDR3 nucleotides read TGCGCCAGCAGCACGCGGGGGGAAACTGAAGCTTTCTTT. The rearrangement joins TRBV5-1 to TRBJ1-1, with D possibly matching TRBD1 (5 bases). Trimming shortened V by 4 bases and J by 5 bases, and 12 bases separated the two germline ends. The CDR3 is 13 residues long. From germline, CDR1 is SGHRS and CDR2 YFSETQ. Using reference TRBV5-1 and TRBJ1-1 for the parts outside the CDR3, the full variable domain is KAGVTQTPRYLIKTRGQQVTLSCSPISGHRSVSWYQQTPGQGLQFLFEYFSETQRNKGNFPGRFSGRQFSNSRSEMNVSTLELGDSALYLCASSTRGETEAFFGQGTRLTVV.

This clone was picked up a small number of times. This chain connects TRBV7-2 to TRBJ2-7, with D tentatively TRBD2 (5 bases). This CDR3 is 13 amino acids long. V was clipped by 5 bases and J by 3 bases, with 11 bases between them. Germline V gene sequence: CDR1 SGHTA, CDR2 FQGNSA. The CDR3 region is CASSRGLGYEQYF. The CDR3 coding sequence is TGTGCCAGCAGCCGGGGTCTGGGCTACGAGCAGTACTTC.

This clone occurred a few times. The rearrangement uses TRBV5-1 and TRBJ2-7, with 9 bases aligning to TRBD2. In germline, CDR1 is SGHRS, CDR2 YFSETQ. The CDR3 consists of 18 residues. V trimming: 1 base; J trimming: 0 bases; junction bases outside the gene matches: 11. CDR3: CASSLNHLLAGSSYEQYF. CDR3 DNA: TGCGCCAGCAGCTTGAACCATCTGCTAGCGGGGAGCTCCTACGAGCAGTACTTC.